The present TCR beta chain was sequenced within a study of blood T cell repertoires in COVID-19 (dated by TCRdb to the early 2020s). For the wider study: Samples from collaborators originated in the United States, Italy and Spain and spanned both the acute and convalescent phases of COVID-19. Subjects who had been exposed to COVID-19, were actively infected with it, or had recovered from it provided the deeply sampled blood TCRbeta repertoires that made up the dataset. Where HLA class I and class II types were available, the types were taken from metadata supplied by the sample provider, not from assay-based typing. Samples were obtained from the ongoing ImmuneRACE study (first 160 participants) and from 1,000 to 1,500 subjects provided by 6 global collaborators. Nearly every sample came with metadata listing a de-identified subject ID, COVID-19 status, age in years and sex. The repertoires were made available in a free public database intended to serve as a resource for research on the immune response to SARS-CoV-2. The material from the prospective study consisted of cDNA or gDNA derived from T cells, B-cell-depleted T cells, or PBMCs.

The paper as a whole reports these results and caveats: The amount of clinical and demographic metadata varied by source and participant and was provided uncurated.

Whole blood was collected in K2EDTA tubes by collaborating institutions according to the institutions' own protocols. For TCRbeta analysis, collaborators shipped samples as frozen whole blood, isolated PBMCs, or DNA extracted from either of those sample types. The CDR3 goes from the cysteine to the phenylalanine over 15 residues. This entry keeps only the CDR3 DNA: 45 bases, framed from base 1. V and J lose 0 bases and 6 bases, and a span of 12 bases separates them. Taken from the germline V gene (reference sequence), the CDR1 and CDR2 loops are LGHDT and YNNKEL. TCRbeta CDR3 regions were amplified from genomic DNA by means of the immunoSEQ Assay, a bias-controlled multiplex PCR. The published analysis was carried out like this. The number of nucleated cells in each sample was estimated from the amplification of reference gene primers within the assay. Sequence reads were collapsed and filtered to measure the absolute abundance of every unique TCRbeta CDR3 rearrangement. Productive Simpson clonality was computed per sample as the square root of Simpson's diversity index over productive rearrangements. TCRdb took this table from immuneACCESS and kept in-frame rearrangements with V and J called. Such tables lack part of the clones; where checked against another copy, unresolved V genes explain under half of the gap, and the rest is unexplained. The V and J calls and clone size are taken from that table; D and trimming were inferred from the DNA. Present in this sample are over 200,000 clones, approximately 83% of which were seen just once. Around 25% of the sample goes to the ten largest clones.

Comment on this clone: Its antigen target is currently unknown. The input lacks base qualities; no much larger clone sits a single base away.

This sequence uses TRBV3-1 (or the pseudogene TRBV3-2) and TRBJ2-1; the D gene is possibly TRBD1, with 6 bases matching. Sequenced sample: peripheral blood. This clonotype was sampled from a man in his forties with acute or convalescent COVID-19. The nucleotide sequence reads TGTGCCAGCAGCCAAGATAGGAACAGGGTCAATGAGCAGTTCTTC. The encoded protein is CASSQDRNRVNEQFF.